The present entry profiles one TCR beta chain with its context. Antigen specificity is unknown. TCRdb analysed the reads with MiXCR anew, one entry per CDR3 protein. Here the sample spans 97,000 or so distinct CDR3 sequences, approximately 17% being singletons. These data belong to a study of T cell repertoires in cytomegalovirus infection. Study-wide context: Indications of both CMV infection and matching HLA type were provided by public TCR beta signatures. Whole-study findings and limits: Carriers of CMV and the relevant HLA type were discriminated by public TCR beta frequency. HLA-C-restricted CMV-specific TCR beta clonotypes were dominant in the ex vivo response.

V shed 1 base and J shed 0 bases, with 10 bases lying between them. CDR1 is SEHNR, CDR2 FQNEAQ, per germline (reference sequence). The CDR3 contains 16 residues. The specimen sequenced was PBMCs. The receptor's source is a human donor in good health (CMV status not recorded). Some clones in this sample may be carry-over from other donors' samples. The chain employs TRBV7-9 and TRBJ1-5, with D perhaps matching TRBD1 (5 bases). CDR3 in amino acids: CASSLVGEPSNQPQHF. In DNA, the CDR3 is TGTGCCAGCAGCTTAGTGGGGGAACCTAGCAATCAGCCCCAGCATTTT.